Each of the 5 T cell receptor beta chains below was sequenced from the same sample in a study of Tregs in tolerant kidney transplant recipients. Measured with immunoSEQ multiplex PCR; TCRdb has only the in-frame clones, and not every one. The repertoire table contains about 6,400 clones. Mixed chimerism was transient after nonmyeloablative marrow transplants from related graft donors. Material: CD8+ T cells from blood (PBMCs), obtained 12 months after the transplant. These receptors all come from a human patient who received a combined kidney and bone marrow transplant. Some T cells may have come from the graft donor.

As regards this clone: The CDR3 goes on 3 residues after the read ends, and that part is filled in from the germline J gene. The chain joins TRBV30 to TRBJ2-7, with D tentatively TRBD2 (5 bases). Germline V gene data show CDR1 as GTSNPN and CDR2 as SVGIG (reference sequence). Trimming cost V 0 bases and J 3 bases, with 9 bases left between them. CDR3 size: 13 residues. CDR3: CAWSVLGFYEQYF. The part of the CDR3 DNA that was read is TGTGCCTGGAGTGTACTAGGGTTCTACGAG.

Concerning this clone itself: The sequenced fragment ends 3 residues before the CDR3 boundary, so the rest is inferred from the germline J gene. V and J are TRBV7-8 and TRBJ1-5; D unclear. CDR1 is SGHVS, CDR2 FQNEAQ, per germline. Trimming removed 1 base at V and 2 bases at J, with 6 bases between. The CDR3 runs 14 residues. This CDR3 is CASSLVNRNQPQHF. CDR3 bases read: TGTGCCAGCAGCTTAGTCAATCGCAATCAGCCC.

The DNA read from the CDR3 is TGTGCCAGCAGCTGGACAGGGGTGGGTGAG. It yields the protein CASSWTGVGE. The whole CDR3 is CASSWTGVGEQFF. This chain links TRBV5-6 with TRBJ2-1; the match to TRBD1 covers 9 bases. The read gets to within 3 residues of the CDR3 end, and the germline J gene fills in the rest. This CDR3 has 13 residues. Trimming cost V 3 bases and J 9 bases; bases outside gene matches: 4. The germline V gene has CDR1 SGHDT and CDR2 YYEEEE. The whole variable domain, remainder taken from reference TRBV5-6 and TRBJ2-1, is DAGVTQSPTHLIKTRGQQVTLRCSPKSGHDTVSWYQQALGQGPQFIFQYYEEEERQRGNFPDRFSGHQFPNYSSELNVNALLLGDSALYLCASSWTGVGEQFFGPGTRLTVL.

CDR3: CASSPGTARETQYF. The CDR3 DNA, read in part, is TGTGCCAGCAGCCCCGGGACAGCTCGGGAGACC. This rearrangement joins TRBV7-3 to TRBJ2-5; TRBD1 aligns across 7 bases. Read data end 3 residues before the CDR3 end; the end is taken from the germline J gene. Trimming took 5 bases from V and 5 from J; bases not matched to a gene: 8. This CDR3 is built from 14 residues. Germline assignment: CDR1 SGHTA and CDR2 FQGTGA.

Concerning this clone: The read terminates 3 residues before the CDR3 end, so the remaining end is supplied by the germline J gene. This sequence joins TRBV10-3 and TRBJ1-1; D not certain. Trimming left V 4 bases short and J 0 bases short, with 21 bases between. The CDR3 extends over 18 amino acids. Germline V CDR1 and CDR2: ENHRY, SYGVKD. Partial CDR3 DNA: TGTGCCATCAGTGTGTCGGTCCGGGGAAAAGTGATGAACACTGAA. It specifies CAISVSVRGKVMNTE. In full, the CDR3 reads CAISVSVRGKVMNTEAFF.